This TCR beta chain was identified in a study of human T cells and chemical hapten exposure. As for the study in general: Per-sample variation in TCR yield stemmed mainly from small pooled library volume differences. Findings and caveats of the study: Counts of TCRs above 1 in 1000 frequency stayed unchanged with DPC sensitization.

This CDR3 is 15 amino acids long. Germline loops: CDR1 SEHNR, CDR2 FQNEAQ (reference sequence). V lost 6 bases to trimming and J lost 5 bases; unmatched junction nucleotides: 6. Indicated time point: healthy volunteer bleed at 2 weeks. Blood, whole and unfractionated, served as the source for total RNA extraction. The library put unique molecular identifiers onto individual cDNA molecules. In the original processing: Samples ranged from 23,224 to 690,600 TCRs, with a median of 95,638. MiXCR, run by TCRdb on the RACE reads, gives a single entry per CDR3 protein. Clone size and V and J calls follow TCRdb, not the original study. The table lists more than 70,000 distinct CDR3 sequences, around 8.8% of them singletons, with roughly 3.1% in the top ten. Note on this clonotype: No antigen is known for it.

The sequencing input was whole blood. The rearrangement uses TRBV7-9 and TRBJ2-1; TRBD2 aligns across 11 bases. This TCR came from a female donor in good health. Some clones in this sample may be carry-over from other donors' samples. The CDR3 sequence: CASRDLAGGDNEQFF. The CDR3 DNA sequence: TGTGCCAGCAGGGATTTAGCGGGAGGGGACAATGAGCAGTTCTTC.